The TCR beta chain described here comes from a study of blood T cell repertoires in COVID-19. On the study more broadly: The origin of the acute and convalescent COVID-19 samples was the United States, Italy and Spain. Sample material is recorded as cDNA or gDNA derived from T cells, B-cell-depleted T cells, or PBMCs.

Trimming cost V 2 bases and J 2 bases; bases outside gene matches: 6. This CDR3 is built from 15 residues. CDR1 SGDLS and CDR2 YYNGEE come from the germline V gene. In the original processing: Estimates of nucleated cell counts were drawn from the amplification of reference gene primers. This table comes from immunoSEQ multiplex PCR, and its TCRdb copy is limited to in-frame clones, with some not included. That table furnishes V, J and clone size, whereas the DNA furnished D and trimming. The sample lists 300,000 or so clones; just under 90% were seen once. The TCR comes from a woman aged 40-49 years with acute or convalescent COVID-19. Input material: peripheral blood. V gene TRBV9 combines with J gene TRBJ1-2; 7 bases are a match to TRBD1. CDR3 loop: CASSVYSGQNYGYTF. The CDR3 nucleotides read TGTGCCAGCAGCGTTTACTCGGGACAGAACTATGGCTACACCTTC.